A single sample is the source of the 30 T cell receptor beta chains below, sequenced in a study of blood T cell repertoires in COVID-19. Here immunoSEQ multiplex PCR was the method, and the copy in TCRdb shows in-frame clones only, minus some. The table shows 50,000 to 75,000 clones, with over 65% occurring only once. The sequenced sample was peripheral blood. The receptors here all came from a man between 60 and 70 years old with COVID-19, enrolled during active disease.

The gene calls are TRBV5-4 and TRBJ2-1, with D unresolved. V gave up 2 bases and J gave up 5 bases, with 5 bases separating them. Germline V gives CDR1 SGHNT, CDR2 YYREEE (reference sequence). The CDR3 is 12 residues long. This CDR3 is CASSFTDNEQFF. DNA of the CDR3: TGTGCCAGCAGCTTCACGGACAATGAGCAGTTCTTC.

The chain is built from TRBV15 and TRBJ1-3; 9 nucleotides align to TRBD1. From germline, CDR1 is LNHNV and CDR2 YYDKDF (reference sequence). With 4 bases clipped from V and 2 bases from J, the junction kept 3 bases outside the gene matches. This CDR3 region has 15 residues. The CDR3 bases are TGTGCCACCAGCAATAGACAGGGGGCTGGAAACACCATATATTTT. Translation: CATSNRQGAGNTIYF.

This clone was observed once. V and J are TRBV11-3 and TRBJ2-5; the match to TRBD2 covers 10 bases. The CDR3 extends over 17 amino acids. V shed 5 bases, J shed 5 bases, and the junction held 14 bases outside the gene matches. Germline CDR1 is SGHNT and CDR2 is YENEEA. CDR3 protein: CASSVLGLAGVGETQYF. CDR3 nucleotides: TGTGCCAGCAGCGTTCTAGGGCTAGCGGGAGTGGGGGAGACCCAGTACTTC.

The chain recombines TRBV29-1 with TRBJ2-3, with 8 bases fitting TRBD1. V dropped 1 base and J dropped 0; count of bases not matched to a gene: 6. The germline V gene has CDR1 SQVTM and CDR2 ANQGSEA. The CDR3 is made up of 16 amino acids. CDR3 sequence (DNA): TGCAGCGTTGAAGGTGACAGGGGTCGAAGCACAGATACGCAGTATTTT. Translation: CSVEGDRGRSTDTQYF.

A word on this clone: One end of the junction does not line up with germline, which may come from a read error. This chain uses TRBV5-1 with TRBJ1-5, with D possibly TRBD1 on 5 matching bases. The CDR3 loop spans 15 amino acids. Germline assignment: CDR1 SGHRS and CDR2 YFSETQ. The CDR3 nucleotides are TGCGCCCGCAGCTTGGGGGGGGAGGGCCATCAGCCCCAGCATTTT. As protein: CARSLGGEGHQPQHF. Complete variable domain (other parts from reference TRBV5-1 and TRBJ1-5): KAGVTQTPRYLIKTRGQQVTLSCSPISGHRSVSWYQQTPGQGLQFLFEYFSETQRNKGNFPGRFSGRQFSNSRSEMNVSTLELGDSALYLCARSLGGEGHQPQHFGDGTRLSIL.

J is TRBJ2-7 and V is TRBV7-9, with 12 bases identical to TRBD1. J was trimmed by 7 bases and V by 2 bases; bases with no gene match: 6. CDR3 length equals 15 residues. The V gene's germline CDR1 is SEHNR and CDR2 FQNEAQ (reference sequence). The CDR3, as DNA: TGTGCCAGCAGCTTATTAGGGACAGGGGGCCCAGAGCAGTACTTC. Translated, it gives CASSLLGTGGPEQYF.

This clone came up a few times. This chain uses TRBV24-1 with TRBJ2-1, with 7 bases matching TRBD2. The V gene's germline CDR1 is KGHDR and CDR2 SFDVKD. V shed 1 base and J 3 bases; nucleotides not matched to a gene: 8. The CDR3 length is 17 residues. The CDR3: CATSDLLASGIYNEQFF. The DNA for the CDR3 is TGTGCCACCAGTGATTTATTAGCTAGCGGAATCTACAATGAGCAGTTCTTC.

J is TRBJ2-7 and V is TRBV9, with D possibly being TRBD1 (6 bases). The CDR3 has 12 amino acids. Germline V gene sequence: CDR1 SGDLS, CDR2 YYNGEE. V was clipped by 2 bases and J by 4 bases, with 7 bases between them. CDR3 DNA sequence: TGTGCCAGCAGCGTCCAGGGGTACGAGCAGTACTTC. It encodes CASSVQGYEQYF.

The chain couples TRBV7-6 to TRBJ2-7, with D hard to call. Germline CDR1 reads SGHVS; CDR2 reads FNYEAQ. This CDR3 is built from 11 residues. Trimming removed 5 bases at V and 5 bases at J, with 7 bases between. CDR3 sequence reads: CASSRVNEQYF. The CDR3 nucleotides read TGTGCCAGCAGCCGAGTGAACGAGCAGTACTTC.

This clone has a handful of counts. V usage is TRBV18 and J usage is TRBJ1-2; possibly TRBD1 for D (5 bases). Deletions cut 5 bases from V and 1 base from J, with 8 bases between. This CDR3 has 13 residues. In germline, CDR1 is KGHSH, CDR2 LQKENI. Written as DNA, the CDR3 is TGTGCCAGCTCAGGGACTAATAACTATGGCTACACCTTC. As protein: CASSGTNNYGYTF. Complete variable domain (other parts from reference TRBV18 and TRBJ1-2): NAGVMQNPRHLVRRRGQEARLRCSPMKGHSHVYWYRQLPEEGLKFMVYLQKENIIDESGMPKERFSAEFPKEGPSILRIQQVVRGDSAAYFCASSGTNNYGYTFGSGTRLTVV.

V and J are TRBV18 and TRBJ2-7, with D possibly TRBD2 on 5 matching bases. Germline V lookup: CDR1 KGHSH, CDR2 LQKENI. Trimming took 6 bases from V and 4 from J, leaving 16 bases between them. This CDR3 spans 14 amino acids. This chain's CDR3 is CASSPGGSRYEQYF. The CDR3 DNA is TGTGCCAGCTCTCCGGGCGGGTCCCGTTACGAGCAGTACTTC.

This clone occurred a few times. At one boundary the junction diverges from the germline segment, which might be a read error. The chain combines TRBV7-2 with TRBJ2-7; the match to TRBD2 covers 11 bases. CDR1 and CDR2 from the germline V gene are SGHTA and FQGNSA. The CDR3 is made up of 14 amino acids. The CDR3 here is CASSVAGGEYEQYF. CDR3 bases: TGTGCCAGCAGCGTAGCGGGAGGGGAGTACGAGCAGTACTTC.

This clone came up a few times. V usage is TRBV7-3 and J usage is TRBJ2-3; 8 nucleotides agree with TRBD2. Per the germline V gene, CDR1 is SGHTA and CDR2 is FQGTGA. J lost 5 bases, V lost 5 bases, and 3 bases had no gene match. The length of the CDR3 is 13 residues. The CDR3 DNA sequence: TGTGCCAGCAGCCTCGGGAGGGGAGATACGCAGTATTTT. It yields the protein CASSLGRGDTQYF.

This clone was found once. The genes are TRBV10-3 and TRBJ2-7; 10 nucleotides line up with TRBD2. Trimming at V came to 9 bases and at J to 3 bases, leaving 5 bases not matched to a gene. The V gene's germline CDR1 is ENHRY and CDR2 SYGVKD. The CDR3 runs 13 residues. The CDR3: CAMTSGPYYEQYF. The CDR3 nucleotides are TGTGCCATGACTAGCGGGCCTTACTACGAGCAGTACTTC.

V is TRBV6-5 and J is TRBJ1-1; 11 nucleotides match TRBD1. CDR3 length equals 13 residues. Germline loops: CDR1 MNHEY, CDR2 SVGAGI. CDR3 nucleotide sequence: TGTGCGACTAGGGGACAGGGGGACACTGAAGCTTTCTTT. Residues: CATRGQGDTEAFF.

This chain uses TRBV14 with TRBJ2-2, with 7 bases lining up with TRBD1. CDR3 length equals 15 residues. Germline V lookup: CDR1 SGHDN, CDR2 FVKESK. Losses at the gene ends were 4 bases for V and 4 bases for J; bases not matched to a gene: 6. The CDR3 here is CASSRRQGTTGELFF. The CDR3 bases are TGTGCCAGCAGCCGAAGACAGGGAACCACCGGGGAGCTGTTTTTT.

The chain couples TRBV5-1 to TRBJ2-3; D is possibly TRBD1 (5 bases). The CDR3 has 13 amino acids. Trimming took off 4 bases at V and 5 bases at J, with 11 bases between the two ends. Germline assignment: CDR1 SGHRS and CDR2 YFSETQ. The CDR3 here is CASSMVGRDTQYF. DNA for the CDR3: TGCGCCAGCAGCATGGTGGGGCGAGATACGCAGTATTTT.

This chain's CDR3 is CASSLARDQFF. The CDR3 bases are TGTGCCAGCAGCTTAGCCCGGGATCAGTTCTTC. V and J are TRBV11-2 and TRBJ2-1, with D possibly being TRBD2 (5 bases). This CDR3 spans 11 amino acids. Germline values: CDR1 SGHAT, CDR2 FQNNGV. Trimming removed 1 base at V and 13 bases at J, with 8 bases between.

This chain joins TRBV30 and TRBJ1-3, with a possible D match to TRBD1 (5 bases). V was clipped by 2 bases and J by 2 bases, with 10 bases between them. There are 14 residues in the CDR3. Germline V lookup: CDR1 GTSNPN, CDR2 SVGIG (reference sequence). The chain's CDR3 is CAWSPPRAGNTIYF. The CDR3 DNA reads TGTGCCTGGAGTCCCCCCAGGGCTGGAAACACCATATATTTT. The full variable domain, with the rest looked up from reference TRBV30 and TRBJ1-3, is SQTIHQWPATLVQPVGSPLSLECTVEGTSNPNLYWYRQAAGRGLQLLFYSVGIGQISSEVPQNLSASRPQDRQFILSSKKLLLSDSGFYLCAWSPPRAGNTIYFGEGSWLTVV.

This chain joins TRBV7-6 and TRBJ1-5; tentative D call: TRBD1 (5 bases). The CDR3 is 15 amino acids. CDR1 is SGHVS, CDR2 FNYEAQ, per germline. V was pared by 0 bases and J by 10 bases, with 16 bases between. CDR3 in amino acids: CASSLAGQGGSPQHF. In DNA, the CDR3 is TGTGCCAGCAGCTTAGCGGGGCAGGGTGGAAGTCCCCAGCATTTT.

In DNA form, the CDR3 reads TGTGCCAGCAGCAGAGGACTAGCGGGCCGGTATACGCAGTATTTT. It codes for CASSRGLAGRYTQYF. The V call is TRBV5-6, the J call TRBJ2-3; 11 bases align to TRBD2. The CDR3 is 15 residues long. V lost 4 bases to trimming and J lost 7 bases; unmatched junction nucleotides: 8. Germline CDR1 reads SGHDT; CDR2 reads YYEEEE.

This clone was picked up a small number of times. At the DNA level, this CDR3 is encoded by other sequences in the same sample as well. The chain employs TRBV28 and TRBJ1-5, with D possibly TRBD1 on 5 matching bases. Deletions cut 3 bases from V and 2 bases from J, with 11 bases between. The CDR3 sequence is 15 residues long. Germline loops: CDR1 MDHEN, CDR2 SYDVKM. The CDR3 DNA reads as TGTGCCAGCAGTTTGGCTGGGGGGGGCAATCAGCCCCAGCATTTT. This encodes CASSLAGGGNQPQHF. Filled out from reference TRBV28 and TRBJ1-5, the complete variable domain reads DVKVTQSSRYLVKRTGEKVFLECVQDMDHENMFWYRQDPGLGLRLIYFSYDVKMKEKGDIPEGYSVSREKKERFSLILESASTNQTSMYLCASSLAGGGNQPQHFGDGTRLSIL.

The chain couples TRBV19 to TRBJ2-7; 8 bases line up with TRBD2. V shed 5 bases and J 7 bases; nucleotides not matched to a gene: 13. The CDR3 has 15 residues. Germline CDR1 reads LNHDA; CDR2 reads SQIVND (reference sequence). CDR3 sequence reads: CASSQSGGPLGEQYF. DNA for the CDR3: TGTGCCAGTAGTCAAAGCGGGGGCCCCCTCGGGGAGCAGTACTTC.

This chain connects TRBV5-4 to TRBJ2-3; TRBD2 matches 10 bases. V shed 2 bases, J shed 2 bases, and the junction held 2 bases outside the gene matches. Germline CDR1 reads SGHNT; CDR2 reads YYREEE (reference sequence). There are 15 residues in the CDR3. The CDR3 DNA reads TGTGCCAGCAGCTTCGGACTAGCGGCCACAGATACGCAGTATTTT. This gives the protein CASSFGLAATDTQYF.

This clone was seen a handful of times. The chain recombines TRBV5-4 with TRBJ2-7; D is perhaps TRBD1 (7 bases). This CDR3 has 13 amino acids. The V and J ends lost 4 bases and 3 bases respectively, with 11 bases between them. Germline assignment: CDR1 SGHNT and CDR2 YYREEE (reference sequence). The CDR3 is CASSQGGLYEQYF. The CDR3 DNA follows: TGTGCCAGCAGCCAGGGGGGTCTCTACGAGCAGTACTTC.

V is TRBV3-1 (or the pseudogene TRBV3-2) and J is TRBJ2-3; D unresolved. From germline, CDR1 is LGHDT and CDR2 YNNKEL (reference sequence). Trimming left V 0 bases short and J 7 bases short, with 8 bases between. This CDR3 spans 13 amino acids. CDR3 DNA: TGTGCCAGCAGCCAAGATCGCGTGAATACGCAGTATTTT. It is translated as CASSQDRVNTQYF.

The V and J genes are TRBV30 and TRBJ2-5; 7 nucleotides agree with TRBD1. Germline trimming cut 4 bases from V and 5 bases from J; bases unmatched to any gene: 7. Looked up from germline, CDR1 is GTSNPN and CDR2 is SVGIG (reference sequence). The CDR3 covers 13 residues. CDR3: CAWTRTGQETQYF. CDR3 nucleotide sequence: TGTGCCTGGACAAGGACAGGACAGGAGACCCAGTACTTC.

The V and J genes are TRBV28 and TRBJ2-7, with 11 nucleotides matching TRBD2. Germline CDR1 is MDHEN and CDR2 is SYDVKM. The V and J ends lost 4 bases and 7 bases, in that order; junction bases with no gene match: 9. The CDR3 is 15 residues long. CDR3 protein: CASSYGTSGFGEQYF. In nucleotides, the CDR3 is TGTGCCAGCAGTTATGGGACTAGCGGTTTTGGTGAGCAGTACTTC.

In nucleotides, the CDR3 is TGCGCCAGCAGGACCGGGACAGGGGACCCACGGGAGTACTTC. Its protein is CASRTGTGDPREYF. The chain has TRBV10-2 and TRBJ2-5; TRBD1 matches 10 bases. Per germline, CDR1 WSHSY and CDR2 SAAADI. The V segment lost 6 bases and the J segment 12 bases; nucleotides outside the gene matches: 13. The CDR3 has 14 amino acids.

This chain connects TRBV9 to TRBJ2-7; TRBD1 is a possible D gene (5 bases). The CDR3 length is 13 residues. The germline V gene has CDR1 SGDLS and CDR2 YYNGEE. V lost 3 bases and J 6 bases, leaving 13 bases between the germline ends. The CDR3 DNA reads TGTGCCAGCAGCGCCGACAGATGGGGCGAGCAGTACTTC. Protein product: CASSADRWGEQYF.